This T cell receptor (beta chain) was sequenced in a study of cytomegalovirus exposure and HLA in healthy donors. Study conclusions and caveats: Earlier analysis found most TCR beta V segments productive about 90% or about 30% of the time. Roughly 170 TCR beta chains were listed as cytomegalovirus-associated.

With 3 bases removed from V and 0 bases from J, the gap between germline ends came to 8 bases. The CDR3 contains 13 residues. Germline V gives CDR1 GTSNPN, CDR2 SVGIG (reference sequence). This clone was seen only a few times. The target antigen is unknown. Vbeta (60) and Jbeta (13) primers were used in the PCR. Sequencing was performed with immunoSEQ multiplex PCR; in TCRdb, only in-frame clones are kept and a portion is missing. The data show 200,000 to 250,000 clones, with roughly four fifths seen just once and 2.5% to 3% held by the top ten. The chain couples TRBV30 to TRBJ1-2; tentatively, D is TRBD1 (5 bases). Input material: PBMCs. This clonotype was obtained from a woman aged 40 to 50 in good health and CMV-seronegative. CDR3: CAWSWGANYGYTF. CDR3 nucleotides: TGTGCCTGGAGCTGGGGCGCTAACTATGGCTACACCTTC.